The text below deals with one T cell receptor beta chain. Per the study methods: Reference gene primer amplification in the assay estimated nucleated cell counts. Measured with immunoSEQ multiplex PCR; TCRdb has only the in-frame clones, and not every one. V and J calls and clone size follow that table, whereas D and trimming were derived from the DNA. Of 100,000 to 150,000 clones in the sample, approximately 90% were seen once. The CDR3 sequence is 15 residues long. Looked up from germline, CDR1 is MGHDK and CDR2 is SYGVNS. Unmatched junction bases numbered 10, after V lost 4 bases and J lost 6 bases. This specimen belongs to a study of blood T cell repertoires in COVID-19. For the study at large: Material from acute and convalescent COVID-19 was sourced from the United States, Italy and Spain. T cells, B-cell-depleted T cells, or PBMCs provided the cDNA or gDNA that served as material.

Patients from Seattle were sampled longitudinally, starting during active infection. Sequencing was done on a sample of peripheral blood. The chain has TRBV25-1 and TRBJ2-7, with TRBD1 matching 9 bases. The origin of this receptor is a man aged 50-59 years with COVID-19, enrolled during active disease. The CDR3 DNA reads as TGTGCCAGCAGTGCGGCCGGGACAGGGCCTCTCGAGCAGTACTTC. Protein: CASSAAGTGPLEQYF.